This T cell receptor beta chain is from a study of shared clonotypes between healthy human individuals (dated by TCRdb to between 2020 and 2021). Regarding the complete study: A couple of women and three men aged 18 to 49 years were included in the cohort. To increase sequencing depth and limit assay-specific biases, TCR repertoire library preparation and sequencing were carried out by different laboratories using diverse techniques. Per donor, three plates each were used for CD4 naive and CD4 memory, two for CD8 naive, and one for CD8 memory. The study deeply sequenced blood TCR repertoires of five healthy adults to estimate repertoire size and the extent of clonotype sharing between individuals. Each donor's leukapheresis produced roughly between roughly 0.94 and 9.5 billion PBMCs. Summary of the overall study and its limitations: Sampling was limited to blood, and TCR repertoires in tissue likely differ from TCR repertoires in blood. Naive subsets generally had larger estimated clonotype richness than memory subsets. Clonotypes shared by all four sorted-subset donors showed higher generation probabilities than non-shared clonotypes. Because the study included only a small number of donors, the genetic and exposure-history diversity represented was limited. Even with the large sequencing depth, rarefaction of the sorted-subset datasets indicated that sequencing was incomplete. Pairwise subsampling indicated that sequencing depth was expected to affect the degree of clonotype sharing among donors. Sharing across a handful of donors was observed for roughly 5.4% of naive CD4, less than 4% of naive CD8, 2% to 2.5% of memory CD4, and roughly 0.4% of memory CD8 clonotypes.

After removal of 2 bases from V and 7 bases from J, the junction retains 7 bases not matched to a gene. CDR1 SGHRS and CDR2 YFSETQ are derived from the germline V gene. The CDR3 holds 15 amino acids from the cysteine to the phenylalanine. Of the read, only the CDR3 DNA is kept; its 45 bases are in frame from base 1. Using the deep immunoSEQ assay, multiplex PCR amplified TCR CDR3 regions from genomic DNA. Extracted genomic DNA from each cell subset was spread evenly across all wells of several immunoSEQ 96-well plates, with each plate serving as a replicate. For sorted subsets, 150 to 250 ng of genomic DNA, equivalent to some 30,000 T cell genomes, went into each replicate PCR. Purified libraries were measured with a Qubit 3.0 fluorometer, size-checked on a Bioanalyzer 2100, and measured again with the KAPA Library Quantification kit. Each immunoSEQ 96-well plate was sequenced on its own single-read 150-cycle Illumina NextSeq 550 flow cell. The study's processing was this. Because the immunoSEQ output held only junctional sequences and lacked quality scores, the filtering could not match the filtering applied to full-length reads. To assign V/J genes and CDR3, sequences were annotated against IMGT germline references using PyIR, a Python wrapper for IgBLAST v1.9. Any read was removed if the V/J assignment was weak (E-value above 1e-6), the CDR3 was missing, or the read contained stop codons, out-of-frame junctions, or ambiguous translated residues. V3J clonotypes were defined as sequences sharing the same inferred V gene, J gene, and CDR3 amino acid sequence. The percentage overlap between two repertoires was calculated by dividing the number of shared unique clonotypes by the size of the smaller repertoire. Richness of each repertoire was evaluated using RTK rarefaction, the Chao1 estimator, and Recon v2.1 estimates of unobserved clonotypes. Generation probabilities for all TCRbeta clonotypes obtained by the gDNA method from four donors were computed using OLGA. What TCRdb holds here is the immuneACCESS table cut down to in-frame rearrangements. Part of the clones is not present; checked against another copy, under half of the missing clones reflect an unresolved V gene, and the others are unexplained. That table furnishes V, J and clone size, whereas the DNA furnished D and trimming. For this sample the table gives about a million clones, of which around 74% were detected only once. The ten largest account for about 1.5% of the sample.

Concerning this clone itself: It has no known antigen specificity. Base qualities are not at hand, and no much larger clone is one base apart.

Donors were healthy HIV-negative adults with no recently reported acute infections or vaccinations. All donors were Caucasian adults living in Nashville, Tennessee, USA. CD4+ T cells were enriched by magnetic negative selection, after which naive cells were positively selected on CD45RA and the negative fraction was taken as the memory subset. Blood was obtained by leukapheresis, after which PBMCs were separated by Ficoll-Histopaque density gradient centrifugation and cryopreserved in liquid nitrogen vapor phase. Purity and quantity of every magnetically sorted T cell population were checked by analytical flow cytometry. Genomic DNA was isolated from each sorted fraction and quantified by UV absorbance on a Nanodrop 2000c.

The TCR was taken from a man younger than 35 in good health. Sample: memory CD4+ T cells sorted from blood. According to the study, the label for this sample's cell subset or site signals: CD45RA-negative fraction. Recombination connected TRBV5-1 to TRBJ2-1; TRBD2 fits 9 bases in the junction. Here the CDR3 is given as CASSFAAGGLNEQFF. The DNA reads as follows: TGCGCCAGCAGCTTTGCGGCGGGGGGGTTAAATGAGCAGTTCTTC.